This T cell receptor (beta chain) stems from a study of identical twins. Study-wide results and caveats: Because invariant MAIT and iNKT cells could be present, zero-insertion analyses could be partly confounded.

This CDR3 has 15 amino acids. J gave up 2 bases and V 0 bases, and 1 base lay outside the gene matches. The germline V gene encodes CDR1 SGDLS and CDR2 YYNGEE. This clonotype turned up a few times. The antigen is unknown. Carrying unique molecular identifiers, the cDNA also gained a universal primer site through template switching. Using its own MiXCR run on the 5' RACE reads, TCRdb lists one record per CDR3 protein. The table includes some 440,000 distinct CDR3 sequences, 20% to 25% detected once. The same specimen was also included in a second study, on T cells expressing NK-cell markers. That report notes: For 5 to 7 donors, the dominant NKG2C+ clonotypes made up about 1.0-8% of their CD8+ T cells. These clonotypes also led the CD3+CD56-NKG2C+ fraction in a handful of donors.

V and J are TRBV9 and TRBJ2-7; the match to TRBD2 covers 11 bases. The clonotype originates from a woman aged 18 to 35 in good health. Sequencing was carried out using CD4+ T cells sorted from blood. The CDR3 protein is CASSVEGLAAYEQYF. The CDR3 DNA reads as TGTGCCAGCAGCGTAGAGGGACTAGCGGCCTACGAGCAGTACTTC.